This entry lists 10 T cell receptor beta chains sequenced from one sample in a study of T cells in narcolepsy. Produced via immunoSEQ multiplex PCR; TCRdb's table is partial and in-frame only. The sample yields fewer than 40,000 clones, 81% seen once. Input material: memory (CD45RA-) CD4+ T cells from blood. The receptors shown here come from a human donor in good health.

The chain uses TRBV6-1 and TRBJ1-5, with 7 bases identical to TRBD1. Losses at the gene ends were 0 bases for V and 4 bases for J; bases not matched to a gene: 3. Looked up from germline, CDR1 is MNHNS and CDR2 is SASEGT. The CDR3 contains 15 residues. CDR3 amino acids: CASSEAGTANQPQHF. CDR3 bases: TGTGCCAGCAGTGAAGCCGGGACAGCAAATCAGCCCCAGCATTTT.

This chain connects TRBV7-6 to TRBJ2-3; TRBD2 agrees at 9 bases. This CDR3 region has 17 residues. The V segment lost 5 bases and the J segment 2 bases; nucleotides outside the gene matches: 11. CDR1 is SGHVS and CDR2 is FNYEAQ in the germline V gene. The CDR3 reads CASSPRLAGPTTDTQYF. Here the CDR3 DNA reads TGTGCCAGCAGCCCCAGGCTAGCGGGGCCCACCACAGATACGCAGTATTTT.

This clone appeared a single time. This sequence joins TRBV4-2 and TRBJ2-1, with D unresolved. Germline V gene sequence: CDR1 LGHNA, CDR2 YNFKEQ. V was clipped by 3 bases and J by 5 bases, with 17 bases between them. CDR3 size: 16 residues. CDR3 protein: CASSHIGLGENNEQFF. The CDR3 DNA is TGTGCCAGCAGCCATATAGGGCTTGGGGAAAACAATGAGCAGTTCTTC.

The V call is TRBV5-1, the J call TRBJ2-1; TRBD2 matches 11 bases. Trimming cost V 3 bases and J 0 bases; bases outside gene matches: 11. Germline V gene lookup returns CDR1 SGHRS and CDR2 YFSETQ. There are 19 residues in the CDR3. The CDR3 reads CASSWAGLAGGPSYNEQFF. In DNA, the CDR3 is TGCGCCAGCAGCTGGGCAGGCCTAGCGGGGGGTCCCTCCTACAATGAGCAGTTCTTC.

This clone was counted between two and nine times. The CDR3 sequence: CASSLVSQRENEQFF. The CDR3 DNA sequence: TGCGCCAGCAGCTTGGTCTCACAGCGAGAAAATGAGCAGTTCTTC. The chain carries TRBV5-1 and TRBJ2-1; D not resolved. Germline values: CDR1 SGHRS, CDR2 YFSETQ. This CDR3 spans 15 amino acids. The V gene lost 0 bases and the J gene lost 7 bases, with 14 bases spanning the gap.

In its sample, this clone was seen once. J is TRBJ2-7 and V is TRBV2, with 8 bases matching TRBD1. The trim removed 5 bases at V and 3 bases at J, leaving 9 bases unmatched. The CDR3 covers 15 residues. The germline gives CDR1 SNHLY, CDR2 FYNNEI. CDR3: CASSQTGQVYYEQYF. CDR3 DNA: TGTGCCAGCAGTCAAACGGGACAGGTTTACTACGAGCAGTACTTC.

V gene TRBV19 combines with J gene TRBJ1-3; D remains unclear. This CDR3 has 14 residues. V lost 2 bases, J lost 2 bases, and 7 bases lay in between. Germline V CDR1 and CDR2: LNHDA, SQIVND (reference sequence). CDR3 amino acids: CASSIQTAGNTIYF. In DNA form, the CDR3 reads TGTGCCAGTAGTATACAAACGGCTGGAAACACCATATATTTT.

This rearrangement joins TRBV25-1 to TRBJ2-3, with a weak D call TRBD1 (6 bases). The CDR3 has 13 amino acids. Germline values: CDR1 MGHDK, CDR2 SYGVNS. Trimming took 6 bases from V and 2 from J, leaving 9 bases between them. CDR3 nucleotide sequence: TGTGCCAGCAGGGACAGCAACACAGATACGCAGTATTTT. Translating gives CASRDSNTDTQYF.

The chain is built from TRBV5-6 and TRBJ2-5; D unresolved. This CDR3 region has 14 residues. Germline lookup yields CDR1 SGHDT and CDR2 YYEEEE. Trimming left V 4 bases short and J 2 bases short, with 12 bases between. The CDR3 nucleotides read TGTGCCAGCAGCGCCCCGGGCTCTCAAGAGACCCAGTACTTC. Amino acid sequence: CASSAPGSQETQYF.

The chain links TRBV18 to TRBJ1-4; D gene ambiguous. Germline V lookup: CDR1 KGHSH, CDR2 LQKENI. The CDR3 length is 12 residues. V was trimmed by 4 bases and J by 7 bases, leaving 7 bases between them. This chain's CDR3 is CASSLKGEKLFF. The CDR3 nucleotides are TGTGCCAGCTCACTAAAGGGTGAAAAACTGTTTTTT.